This T cell receptor (beta chain) was retrieved from a study of blood T cell repertoires in COVID-19. Overall study: Nucleic acid was either cDNA or gDNA, and it came from T cells, B-cell-depleted T cells, or PBMCs.

The germline CDR1 and CDR2 sequences are SGHTA and FQGNSA. V lost 4 bases and J lost 3, with 13 bases in between. The CDR3 is 15 residues long. Original processing methods: How many nucleated cells were present was estimated from reference gene primer amplification. Repertoires were generated with immunoSEQ multiplex PCR, while TCRdb's copy carries only in-frame clones and drops some. V and J calls and clone size are as listed in that table; D and trimming were resolved from the DNA. The table shows tens of thousands of clones, with approximately 86% occurring only once. This TCR derives from a man between 60 and 70 years old with acute or convalescent COVID-19. The sample taken for sequencing was peripheral blood. The chain employs TRBV7-2 and TRBJ1-5; tentative D call: TRBD1 (6 bases). This CDR3 reads CASSYRALDNQPQHF. CDR3 in DNA: TGTGCCAGCAGCTACAGGGCGTTAGACAATCAGCCCCAGCATTTT.